This T cell receptor beta chain was sequenced during a study of blood T cells in healthy people across ages. Overall study findings and caveats: Getting older went along with TCR beta diversity per million T cells dropping roughly linearly.

Primers used in a second PCR of roughly 6 to 11 cycles were a sample-barcoded 5' primer and a J-beta primer mix. Each cDNA molecule, via a template-switch adaptor with 12 random nucleotides, was tagged. In TCRdb, the 5' RACE reads were re-called with MiXCR into one record per CDR3 protein. Found here are 650,000 or so distinct CDR3 sequences, over 40% of them singletons; the top ten hold approximately 15%. This clonotype was seen repeatedly, ten times or more. Its matching antigen is unknown. CDR1 is MNHEY, CDR2 SMNVEV, per germline (reference sequence). The V and J ends lost 10 bases and 2 bases respectively, with 15 bases between them. This CDR3 is 13 amino acids long. At least 6 million PBMCs were isolated per sample. Extracted total RNA amounted to at least 6 micrograms for each sample.

The chain links TRBV27 to TRBJ2-7, with a tentative D call TRBD2 (6 bases). The sequencing sample was made of blood. This sequence was found in a woman at least 80 years old in good health. CDR3 loop: CATHGAGAYEQYF. The DNA for the CDR3 is TGTGCCACCCACGGAGCGGGCGCCTACGAGCAGTACTTC.